This is a list of T cell receptor beta chains from one sample in a study of vaccination and CD4 T cells after COVID-19. Via MiXCR, TCRdb re-called the PCR reads, giving one row per CDR3 protein. The table lists approximately 12,000 distinct CDR3 sequences, 55% to 75% of them singletons. Their antigens remain unidentified. The sequencing input was CD4+ T cells from blood, cultured in vitro. The receptor source for this set is a human donor who had recovered from COVID-19. CDR3s include the opening cysteine and the closing phenylalanine or tryptophan. The D gene is left open where the match is weak. Rows may omit the clone size; those that give it use once, few, many or a size class.

J: TRBJ2-7; D: .; size: .; V: TRBV20-1; CDR3: CSAKLRGARNEQYF; DNA: TGCAGTGCAAAACTTCGGGGGGCGCGAAACGAGCAGTACTTC
J: TRBJ2-2; D: .; size: .; V: TRBV2; CDR3: CASSESGFRKTGELFF; DNA: TGTGCCAGCAGTGAATCAGGGTTTAGGAAGACCGGGGAGCTGTTTTTT
J: TRBJ2-7; D: .; size: .; V: TRBV4-1; CDR3: CASSPSSYEQYF; DNA: TGCGCCAGCAGCCCTAGCTCCTACGAGCAGTACTTC
J: TRBJ2-4; D: .; size: few; V: TRBV19; CDR3: CASSRGGTSKNIQYF; DNA: TGTGCCAGTAGTAGAGGGGGAACCTCCAAAAACATTCAGTACTTC
J: TRBJ2-1; D: .; size: .; V: TRBV7-9; CDR3: CASSLKLKQFF; DNA: TGTGCCAGCAGCTTAAAGTTAAAGCAGTTCTTC
J: TRBJ2-5; D: .; size: .; V: TRBV7-3; CDR3: CASSLSAAQETQYF; DNA: TGTGCCAGCAGCTTATCGGCAGCCCAAGAGACCCAGTACTTC
J: TRBJ2-3; D: .; size: few; V: TRBV2; CDR3: CASRVSSTDTQYF; DNA: TGTGCCAGCAGGGTGTCTAGCACAGATACGCAGTATTTT
J: TRBJ2-3; D: .; size: .; V: TRBV7-2; CDR3: CASSRDLHPADTQYF; DNA: TGTGCCAGCAGCAGGGACTTACACCCTGCAGATACGCAGTATTTT
J: TRBJ2-7; D: .; size: .; V: TRBV5-5; CDR3: CASTGSLGYEQYF; DNA: TGTGCCAGCACCGGTTCTTTGGGATACGAGCAGTACTTC
J: TRBJ2-5; D: TRBD2; size: few; V: TRBV2; CDR3: CASNERDGPQETQYF; DNA: TGTGCCAGCAACGAGCGGGATGGACCCCAAGAGACCCAGTACTTC
J: TRBJ1-1; D: TRBD1; size: .; V: TRBV10-3; CDR3: CAISESLGQGNTEAFF; DNA: TGTGCCATCAGTGAGTCATTAGGACAGGGGAACACTGAAGCTTTCTTT